A selection of T cell receptor beta chains follows, all from one sample in a study of T cells in Graves' hyperthyroidism and ophthalmopathy. Using its own MiXCR run on the multiplex PCR reads, TCRdb lists one record per CDR3 protein. The sample carries nearly 600,000 distinct CDR3 sequences, approximately 14% recorded once. The sample consisted of blood. The receptors were gathered from a woman younger than 30 with Graves' ophthalmopathy. Each CDR3 is given with its conserved first and last residue. A D gene is named only where the DNA matches it firmly. The size entry is marked missing in some rows and otherwise reads once, few, many or a size class.

D gene,V gene,J gene,clone size,CDR3 DNA,CDR3 protein
TRBD1,TRBV6-6,TRBJ2-5,.,TGTGCCAGCAGTTACTCGAGGGACAGGAAAGAGACCCAGTACTTC,CASSYSRDRKETQYF
.,TRBV27,TRBJ2-2,.,.,CASSPRGVGTPGSCFF
.,TRBV20-1,TRBJ2-3,.,TGCAGTCCTAGAGATGCGGTCTGGAGCACAGATACGCAGTATTTT,CSPRDAVWSTDTQYF
.,TRBV3-1,TRBJ2-7,many,TGTGCCAGCAGCCAAGTGAGGCGCGAGCAGTACTTC,CASSQVRREQYF
.,TRBV20-1,TRBJ2-7,.,TGCAGTGCTGCCCCCGCAGGGATAGCTTACGAGCAGTACTTC,CSAAPAGIAYEQYF
TRBD1,TRBV7-8,TRBJ2-3,many,TGTGCCAGCAGCTTACGCCCGGGACAGGGGGCGGGAGGGCCCTCAGATACGCAGTATTTT,CASSLRPGQGAGGPSDTQYF
TRBD1,TRBV20-1,TRBJ1-1,many,TGCAGTGCGTCCACAGGGGCCACTGAAGCTTTCTTT,CSASTGATEAFF
.,TRBV3-1,TRBJ2-7,many,TGTGCCAGCAGCCAAGATAGCAACGAGCAGTACTTC,CASSQDSNEQYF
TRBD1,TRBV4-2,TRBJ1-5,many,TGTGCCAGCCGCGCCACAGGGGGCGACTCGGCCCAGCATTTT,CASRATGGDSAQHF
.,TRBV29-1,TRBJ2-3,.,TGCAGCGTTGAACAGGGCGGCACGCAGTATTTT,CSVEQGGTQYF
.,TRBV5-1,TRBJ2-3,many,TGCGCCAGCAGCTTGGAGGGGAGCACAGATACGCAGTATTTT,CASSLEGSTDTQYF
.,TRBV11-3,TRBJ1-2,many,TGTGCCAGCAGCTCCCCCGGCGGGGATGGCTACACCTTC,CASSSPGGDGYTF
TRBD1,TRBV6-1,TRBJ2-7,many,TGTGCCAGCAGTGGAACGGGACAGGGTCTTCACGAGCAGTACTTC,CASSGTGQGLHEQYF
.,TRBV6-4,TRBJ2-5,.,TGTGCCAGCAGTTTACGGGGAAGACGGCCCCATGAGACCCAGTACTTC,CASSLRGRRPHETQYF
.,TRBV7-8,TRBJ2-4,many,TGTGCCAGCAGCTTAGGACGGCTAGGACTAGCCAAAAACATTCAGTACTTC,CASSLGRLGLAKNIQYF
.,TRBV12-3/TRBV12-4,TRBJ1-2,many,TGTGCCAGCAGTTTACGCAGAGCTAACTATGGCTACACCTTC,CASSLRRANYGYTF
.,TRBV5-6,TRBJ1-5,.,TGTGCCAGCAGCGGGAGGTCGGGATTGTACAATCAGCCCCAGCATTTT,CASSGRSGLYNQPQHF
.,TRBV5-5,TRBJ2-1,many,TGTGCCAGCAGCTTCCCCGGGGGCGATGAGCAGTTCTTC,CASSFPGGDEQFF
.,TRBV27,TRBJ2-3,.,TGTGCCAGCAGTTCCCAGGTCAGAGATACGCAGTATTTT,CASSSQVRDTQYF
TRBD1,TRBV3-1,TRBJ1-2,.,TGTGCCAGCGCCAAGGGAAGGGGGCGCGATGGCTACACCTTC,CASAKGRGRDGYTF
TRBD2,TRBV20-1,TRBJ2-3,many,TGCAGTGCTAGTACGGAAACCGGGACTAGCGGGGGAAGGTTGAGCACAGATACGCAGTATTTT,CSASTETGTSGGRLSTDTQYF
.,TRBV29-1,TRBJ2-7,many,TGCAGCGCCCTCGCCGGGACGTTTCTCTACGAGCAGTACTTC,CSALAGTFLYEQYF
TRBD1,TRBV6-2/TRBV6-3,TRBJ2-7,many,TGTGCCAGCAGCTTCGTTGGCAGGGGGTACGAGCAGTACTTC,CASSFVGRGYEQYF
TRBD1,TRBV27,TRBJ2-1,many,TGTGCCAGCAGTCAAGGATGGGACAGGATTGTGTCCTACAATGAGCAGTTCTTC,CASSQGWDRIVSYNEQFF
TRBD1,TRBV27,TRBJ1-2,few,TGTGCCAGCAGTTTAGGGCTAGGACAGGGGAGTGGCTACACCTTC,CASSLGLGQGSGYTF
TRBD1,TRBV29-1,TRBJ1-4,once,TGCAGCGTCGCAGGACAGGGGGCAACTAATGAAAAACTGTTTTTT,CSVAGQGATNEKLFF
TRBD2,TRBV24-1,TRBJ2-3,many,TGTGCCACCACCAAGAATAGCGGGAGCGCAGATACGCAGTATTTT,CATTKNSGSADTQYF
TRBD2,TRBV12-3/TRBV12-4,TRBJ2-6,.,TGTGCCAGCAGTTTAGCTTTCGGGACTAGCGGGAGTTCCCTGAGGGGGGCCAACGTCCTGACTTTC,CASSLAFGTSGSSLRGANVLTF
.,TRBV20-1,TRBJ2-7,.,TGCAGTGCTAGAGACCCGACATGGGGGTTCGAGCAGTACTTC,CSARDPTWGFEQYF
.,TRBV15,TRBJ2-1,few,TGTGCCACCAGCAGTAAAATGCTCGACGGGAGAGGGACCTACAATGAGCAGTTCTTC,CATSSKMLDGRGTYNEQFF
.,TRBV2,TRBJ1-2,many,TGTGCCAGCAGCCCCAATCGTCTTCTCAACTATGGCTACACCTTC,CASSPNRLLNYGYTF
TRBD1,TRBV20-1,TRBJ2-5,few,TGCAGTGCTTATACCGGGACAGGGGGCTGGCAAGAGACCCAGTACTTC,CSAYTGTGGWQETQYF